The clone carrying this TCR beta chain was recorded a few times. Through a sample-barcoded 5' primer and a J-beta primer mix, a second PCR was run for roughly 6 to 12 cycles. One entry per CDR3 protein results from TCRdb running MiXCR on the 5' RACE reads. Found here are some 1.5 million distinct CDR3 sequences, over 25% of them singletons; the top ten hold about 7.7%. At least 6 million PBMCs were isolated per sample. The sample is drawn from a study of blood T cells in healthy people across ages. The CDR3 loop spans 14 amino acids. V dropped 5 bases and J dropped 9; count of bases not matched to a gene: 10.

V gene TRBV12-3 or TRBV12-4 combines with J gene TRBJ1-5, with 7 bases lining up with TRBD1. The sequence came from a woman under 40 in good health. Sample: blood. Here the CDR3 reads CASSLGQEVGPQHF. The CDR3 region has the DNA TGTGCCAGCAGTCTTGGACAGGAGGTCGGGCCCCAGCATTTT.